This passage covers 29 T cell receptor beta chains from one sample sequenced in a study of patients and donors after allogeneic stem cell transplantation. In TCRdb, the RT-PCR reads were re-called with MiXCR into one record per CDR3 protein. The sample carries roughly 180,000 distinct CDR3 sequences, more than 35% recorded once. The source material was blood, either unsorted or a sorted T cell fraction (not recorded which). The receptors come from a human donor who was either an allogeneic HSCT recipient or a stem cell or donor lymphocyte infusion donor (not recorded which). It is not recorded whose cells these are; they may come from a transplant donor.

This clonotype was counted between two and nine times. This chain joins TRBV7-9 and TRBJ1-1, with a weak D call TRBD1 (5 bases). This CDR3 comprises 17 residues. CDR1 SEHNR and CDR2 FQNEAQ come from the germline V gene (reference sequence). Trimming took off 3 bases at V and 0 bases at J, with 17 bases between the two ends. CDR3 protein: CASSFMGPTVMNTEAFF. DNA for the CDR3: TGTGCCAGCAGCTTTATGGGGCCGACAGTCATGAACACTGAAGCTTTCTTT.

The sample holds a few counts of this clonotype. This chain uses TRBV6-5 with TRBJ1-1, with 9 nucleotides matching TRBD1. The length of the CDR3 is 17 residues. The germline V gene has CDR1 MNHEY and CDR2 SVGAGI. V lost 0 bases to trimming and J lost 4 bases; unmatched junction nucleotides: 9. The CDR3 loop reads CASSYSIGQGFVTEAFF. The CDR3 nucleotides are TGTGCCAGCAGTTACTCGATAGGACAGGGGTTTGTCACTGAAGCTTTCTTT.

This clonotype was counted only a few times. The V call is TRBV5-1, the J call TRBJ2-7; TRBD1 agrees at 9 bases. V was pared by 6 bases and J by 5 bases, with 15 bases of the junction left unmatched. The CDR3 has 16 amino acids. Germline CDR1 reads SGHRS; CDR2 reads YFSETQ. This CDR3 is CASTLTGDRVGHEQYF. CDR3 nucleotides: TGCGCCAGCACCTTAACGGGGGACAGGGTCGGACACGAGCAGTACTTC.

This clonotype showed up just a few times. V and J are TRBV6-5 and TRBJ1-2; 11 bases agree with TRBD1. The CDR3 runs to 13 residues. CDR1 is MNHEY and CDR2 is SVGAGI in the germline V gene. V was clipped by 8 bases and J by 7 bases; unmatched bases: 6. CDR3 sequence reads: CASGFGQGAGYTF. The CDR3 coding sequence is TGTGCCAGCGGATTCGGACAGGGGGCTGGCTACACCTTC.

This clonotype was counted once. The chain is built from TRBV5-1 and TRBJ2-7; 12 nucleotides match TRBD2. The CDR3 extends over 17 amino acids. The germline V gene encodes CDR1 SGHRS and CDR2 YFSETQ. With V trimmed by 0 bases and J by 4 bases, 8 bases remained unmatched. This chain's CDR3 is CASSLAVATSGSYEQYF. The CDR3 DNA reads TGCGCCAGCAGCTTGGCCGTGGCGACTAGCGGGAGTTACGAGCAGTACTTC.

The sample holds a few counts of this clonotype. This chain joins TRBV6-2 or TRBV6-3 and TRBJ1-1; maybe TRBD1 (5 bases). The CDR3 totals 15 residues. V shed 0 bases and J shed 6 bases, with 14 bases lying between them. Germline V gene sequence: CDR1 MNHEY, CDR2 SVGEGT. CDR3 in DNA: TGTGCCAGCAGTTACTCTCGGGGGGGTGGCGCTGAAGCTTTCTTT. Translation gives CASSYSRGGGAEAFF.

V is TRBV27 and J is TRBJ1-1; a possible D gene is TRBD1 (5 bases). CDR3 length: 15 residues. Germline-derived CDR1 and CDR2 are MNHEY and SMNVEV (reference sequence). V was clipped by 5 bases and J by 3 bases, with 16 bases between them. The CDR3 DNA reads TGTGCCAGCAGTGCCTCCGGGACGGTATACACTGAAGCTTTCTTT. Translated, it gives CASSASGTVYTEAFF.

The chain combines TRBV3-1 with TRBJ1-4, with no clear D. The germline V gene encodes CDR1 LGHDT and CDR2 YNNKEL (reference sequence). The CDR3 has 12 amino acids. Trimming removed 3 bases from V and 10 bases from J, with 9 bases in between. The CDR3 loop reads CASSHLPGKLFF. The CDR3 DNA reads TGTGCCAGCAGCCATCTTCCGGGAAAACTGTTTTTT.

This chain uses TRBV30 with TRBJ2-1; possible D gene TRBD1, 6 bases. This CDR3 comprises 14 residues. Trimming took 0 bases from V and 8 from J, leaving 14 bases between them. Germline values: CDR1 GTSNPN, CDR2 SVGIG (reference sequence). In nucleotides, the CDR3 is TGTGCCTGGAGTGTACAGGGTCTACTGGATGAGCAGTTCTTC. It specifies CAWSVQGLLDEQFF.

The chain is built from TRBV5-6 and TRBJ1-4; 10 nucleotides align to TRBD1. With 4 bases clipped from V and 7 bases from J, the junction kept 7 bases outside the gene matches. Germline V gene sequence: CDR1 SGHDT, CDR2 YYEEEE. The CDR3 sequence is 15 residues long. The CDR3, as DNA: TGTGCCAGCAGCCTAAAGGGACAGGGGACTGAAAAACTGTTTTTT. It encodes CASSLKGQGTEKLFF.

V usage is TRBV12-3 or TRBV12-4 and J usage is TRBJ1-2, with TRBD1 matching over 8 bases. J lost 1 base, V lost 4 bases, and 8 bases had no gene match. The CDR3 extends over 16 amino acids. CDR3 sequence: CASSSSWTGYNYGYTF. CDR3 in DNA: TGTGCCAGCAGTTCTTCATGGACAGGGTATAACTATGGCTACACCTTC.

J is TRBJ1-1 and V is TRBV11-2; D is unclear. This CDR3 contains 11 residues. Per the germline V gene, CDR1 is SGHAT and CDR2 is FQNNGV. V was trimmed by 6 bases and J by 14 bases, leaving 16 bases between them. The CDR3 protein is CASSEGLVPFF. For the CDR3, the DNA is TGTGCCAGCAGTGAAGGACTCGTGCCCTTCTTT.

This clonotype has more than one count but fewer than ten. This rearrangement joins TRBV10-3 to TRBJ1-1; no definite D call. This CDR3 comprises 13 residues. Trimming took off 1 base at V and 7 bases at J, with 10 bases between the two ends. From germline, CDR1 is ENHRY and CDR2 SYGVKD. The CDR3 is CAISEFNSGEAFF. The DNA for the CDR3 is TGTGCCATCAGTGAGTTTAATAGTGGTGAAGCTTTCTTT.

This rearrangement joins TRBV4-1 to TRBJ2-1; D remains unclear. The V gene's germline CDR1 is MGHRA and CDR2 YSYEKL. Trimming removed 4 bases from V and 5 bases from J, with 6 bases in between. The CDR3 is made up of 12 amino acids. CDR3 in DNA: TGCGCCAGCAGCCGCGCGAACAATGAGCAGTTCTTC. This encodes CASSRANNEQFF.

This clonotype was detected a few times. The CDR3 protein is CASSQQGHAGYTF. CDR3 DNA: TGTGCCAGCAGTCAACAGGGGCATGCTGGCTACACCTTC. The chain joins TRBV6-6 to TRBJ1-2, with 7 bases matching TRBD1. Per germline, CDR1 MNHNY and CDR2 SVGAGI (reference sequence). The CDR3 extends over 13 amino acids. V dropped 5 bases and J dropped 7; count of bases not matched to a gene: 7.

The CDR3 DNA follows: TGTGCCAGCCTGGGGGGAGGGCCCCCATTAAATACGCAGTATTTT. Translation: CASLGGGPPLNTQYF. This chain connects TRBV2 to TRBJ2-3; 7 nucleotides line up with TRBD2. The CDR3 totals 15 residues. V was clipped by 8 bases and J by 7 bases; unmatched bases: 15. The germline CDR1 and CDR2 sequences are SNHLY and FYNNEI.

The chain couples TRBV5-1 to TRBJ2-2; 7 bases align to TRBD1. The CDR3 spans 16 residues. Trimming removed 4 bases from V and 2 bases from J; junction bases left unmatched: 8. Germline assignment: CDR1 SGHRS and CDR2 YFSETQ. In DNA form, the CDR3 reads TGCGCCAGCAGCGGGATCCGGGACAGTAACACCGGGGAGCTGTTTTTT. Translation gives CASSGIRDSNTGELFF.

The chain couples TRBV4-3 to TRBJ2-4; TRBD2 agrees at 11 bases. The length of the CDR3 is 14 residues. V gave up 3 bases and J gave up 8 bases; unmatched junction bases: 3. Looked up from germline, CDR1 is LGHNA and CDR2 is YSLEER. The CDR3 spells CASSQVAGGDIQYF. CDR3 DNA sequence: TGCGCCAGCAGCCAGGTAGCGGGAGGGGACATTCAGTACTTC.

The CDR3 coding sequence is TGTGCCAGCAGTTACGGTGGGGGAATGAACACTGAAGCTTTCTTT. Protein: CASSYGGGMNTEAFF. The chain joins TRBV6-2 or TRBV6-3 to TRBJ1-1; D is possibly TRBD1 (5 bases). V was cut by 2 bases and J by 0 bases, with 10 bases left in between. CDR1 MNHEY and CDR2 SVGEGT come from the germline V gene. The length of the CDR3 is 15 residues.

This clonotype came up once. The chain carries TRBV2 and TRBJ1-2; perhaps TRBD1 as D (5 bases). Germline lookup yields CDR1 SNHLY and CDR2 FYNNEI. This CDR3 is 14 amino acids long. V lost 7 bases and J lost 3, with 15 bases in between. The CDR3 here is CASKWRQPYYGYTF. The CDR3 DNA follows: TGTGCCAGCAAGTGGCGACAGCCCTACTATGGCTACACCTTC.

V gene TRBV6-5 combines with J gene TRBJ2-7, with 13 bases that match TRBD2. CDR3 length: 15 residues. Germline V lookup: CDR1 MNHEY, CDR2 SVGAGI. The trim removed 4 bases at V and 6 bases at J, leaving 6 bases unmatched. Written as DNA, the CDR3 is TGTGCCAGCAGTTCCTCCGGGACTAGCGGGGCCGAGCAGTACTTC. It codes for CASSSSGTSGAEQYF.

The chain links TRBV1 to TRBJ2-7; TRBD2, the D gene given by the table, was not confirmed from the DNA. TRBV1 is an annotated pseudogene. The CDR3 length is 15 residues. Here the CDR3 DNA reads TGCACCAGCAGCTTTAGCGGGAGCTCGGGGGTAGAGCAGTACTTC. This sequence encodes CTSSFSGSSGVEQYF.

This clonotype has only a few counts. The chain uses TRBV20-1 and TRBJ1-5; no reliable D call. Germline CDR1 reads DFQATT; CDR2 reads SNEGSKA (reference sequence). Trimming stripped 0 bases from V and 3 bases from J, with 12 bases between. The CDR3 loop spans 15 amino acids. Here the CDR3 reads CSARDLSQPNQPQHF. As DNA, the CDR3 is TGCAGTGCTAGAGATTTGAGCCAGCCCAATCAGCCCCAGCATTTT.

V and J are TRBV30 and TRBJ1-6, with 7 bases that match TRBD1. The CDR3 sequence is 14 residues long. J lost 10 bases, V lost 4 bases, and 10 bases had no gene match. The V gene's germline CDR1 is GTSNPN and CDR2 SVGIG (reference sequence). CDR3: CAWTEGGLGSPLHF. CDR3 in DNA: TGTGCCTGGACCGAAGGGGGCCTTGGATCACCCCTCCACTTT.

The genes are TRBV9 and TRBJ1-2; D not certain. The V and J ends lost 0 bases and 3 bases respectively, with 12 bases between them. The CDR3 spans 15 residues. Germline V gene sequence: CDR1 SGDLS, CDR2 YYNGEE. The CDR3 protein is CASSVGTGADYGYTF. CDR3 coding DNA: TGTGCCAGCAGCGTAGGGACGGGAGCCGACTATGGCTACACCTTC.

This clonotype was observed at least ten times. This rearrangement joins TRBV7-2 to TRBJ1-2, with D unclear. Trimming took off 4 bases at V and 8 bases at J, with 8 bases between the two ends. The CDR3 length is 11 residues. The germline CDR1 and CDR2 sequences are SGHTA and FQGNSA. The chain's CDR3 is CASSYAGGYTF. The CDR3 DNA is TGTGCCAGCAGCTACGCCGGCGGCTACACCTTC.

This chain joins TRBV6-5 and TRBJ2-6; 7 nucleotides match TRBD2. This CDR3 is built from 16 residues. V lost 0 bases and J lost 1; bases outside the gene matches: 0. CDR1 is MNHEY, CDR2 SVGAGI, per germline. The CDR3 is CASSYSLASGANVLTF. The CDR3 DNA is TGTGCCAGCAGTTACTCACTAGCGTCTGGGGCCAACGTCCTGACTTTC.

The chain recombines TRBV14 with TRBJ2-2; no clear D gene. CDR3 length: 12 residues. Germline V gives CDR1 SGHDN, CDR2 FVKESK. The V gene lost 0 bases and the J gene lost 7 bases, with 3 bases spanning the gap. The CDR3 DNA sequence: TGTGCCAGCAGCCAAGAGGTCGGGGAGCTGTTTTTT. Translated: CASSQEVGELFF.

The rearrangement joins TRBV4-2 to TRBJ2-1; possibly TRBD2 for D (5 bases). The ends were cut back, 3 bases at V and 8 bases at J, with 8 bases in the middle. CDR1 is LGHNA and CDR2 is YNFKEQ in the germline V gene. The CDR3 is made up of 12 amino acids. The CDR3 DNA reads as TGTGCCAGCAGCCACACTAGAGATGAGCAGTTCTTC. It translates to CASSHTRDEQFF.